The rows below give T cell receptor beta chains drawn from one sample of a study of blood T cell repertoires in COVID-19. Only in-frame clones appear in the TCRdb table, and some are missing; sequencing was by immunoSEQ multiplex PCR. The sample shows around 150,000 clones, 80% to 95% of them seen only once. Sequenced material: peripheral blood. These receptors were obtained from a woman between 50 and 59 years old with acute or convalescent COVID-19. CDR3s leave out the opening cysteine and the closing phenylalanine or tryptophan.

length,V,CDR3
11,TRBV2,ASSLQGSYEQY
10,TRBV25-1,ASSVAGDEQF
11,TRBV30,ASRVSSNQPQH
11,TRBV3-1/TRBV3-2,ASRQGTNEKLF
13,TRBV6-4,ASHVRRGGSYEQY
13,TRBV5-4,ASSLTSGRSGEQF
12,TRBV29-1,SVEGRLAGGKQF
14,TRBV2,ASSERVAGGLNEQY
11,TRBV2,ASSSDGPQPQH
14,TRBV4-3,ASSQGTGEPYEKLF
14,TRBV6-6,ASSLETGTANYGYT
12,TRBV27,ASSLGAGYQPQH
12,TRBV20-1,SASRGRLRHEQF
13,TRBV7-2,ASSLDSVTGNTIY
19,TRBV24-1,ATEGVQGQGTSAGSTDTQY
11,TRBV4-1,ASSPGGIGEQF
13,TRBV5-6,ASSSGLTTYNEQF
14,TRBV9,ASSVGGAATNEKLF
9,TRBV29-1,SVTGTYEQY
14,TRBV6-6,ASRPTSGGNTGELF
15,TRBV2,ASRERSGQGPTGELF
10,TRBV2,ASSPGNYGYT
15,TRBV4-1,ASSQDWRPTGDYEQY
13,TRBV3-1/TRBV3-2,ASSQVGQQNYGYT
12,TRBV15,ATSREGRGDGYT
13,TRBV19,ASSHPSEVNTEAF
14,TRBV4-2,ASSQGTSGRHNEQF
11,TRBV29-1,SVLAGWYGEQF
12,TRBV5-5,ASSQDGTSGGYT
14,TRBV3-1/TRBV3-2,ASSHRTAYYNSPLH
10,TRBV10-3,AIMAGAGELF
11,TRBV7-3,ASSPGTGGEAF
14,TRBV5-6,ASSFIGREDYNEQF
16,TRBV27,ASSLPGTGTTINQPQH
11,TRBV28,ASRDSLNTEAF
11,TRBV27,ASSMNRGQPQH